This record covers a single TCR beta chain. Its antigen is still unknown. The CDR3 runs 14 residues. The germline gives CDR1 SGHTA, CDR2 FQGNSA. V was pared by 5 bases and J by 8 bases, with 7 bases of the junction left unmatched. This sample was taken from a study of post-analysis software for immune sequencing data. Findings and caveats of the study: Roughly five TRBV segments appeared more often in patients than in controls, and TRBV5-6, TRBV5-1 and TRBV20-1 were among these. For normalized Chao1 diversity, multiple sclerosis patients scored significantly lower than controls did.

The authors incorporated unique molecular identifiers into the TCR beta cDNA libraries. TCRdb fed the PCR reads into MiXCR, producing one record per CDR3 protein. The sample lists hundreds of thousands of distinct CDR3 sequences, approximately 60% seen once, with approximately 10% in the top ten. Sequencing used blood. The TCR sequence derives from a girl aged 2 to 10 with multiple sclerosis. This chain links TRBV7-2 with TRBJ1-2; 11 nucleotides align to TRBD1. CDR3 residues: CASSNGQGAMGYTF. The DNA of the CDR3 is TGTGCCAGCAGCAACGGACAGGGGGCGATGGGCTACACCTTC. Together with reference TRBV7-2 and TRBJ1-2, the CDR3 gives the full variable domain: GAGVSQSPSNKVTEKGKDVELRCDPISGHTALYWYRQSLGQGLEFLIYFQGNSAPDKSGLPSDRFSAERTGGSVSTLTIQRTQQEDSAVYLCASSNGQGAMGYTFGSGTRLTVV.